This T cell receptor (beta chain) was sequenced during a study of metastatic and nonmetastatic thyroid tumors (TCRdb year 2020). Some background on the complete study: Repertoires were compared across peripheral blood and tumor or nodule tissue samples from malignant and benign thyroid patients.

Library prep was done by PCR. These reads were obtained on an Illumina HiSeq 4000. High-throughput sequencing was used to profile the TCR beta-chain CDR3 region of each patient. In the authors' own workflow: CDR3 differences across clinicopathological groups were used to build a classifier for discriminating distant-metastatic papillary thyroid cancer patients. The Shannon index was used to measure repertoire diversity, and the Morisita-Horn index was used to measure how similar tumor and blood repertoires were. Clones were called with MiXCR by TCRdb after fastp trimmed the public reads at Q25, and only in-frame beta chains were retained. Here the V and J calls rest on TCRdb's processing, not on the authors' analysis. This sample holds about 43,000 clones; roughly 24% were observed only once. About 15% of the sample is taken by the ten largest. This clone has only a few counts. The specificity of this receptor is unknown. No quality values exist for individual bases; no much larger clone is one base distant.

Overall results and qualifications from the work: In both blood and tumor samples, malignant tumors were reported to have significantly higher TCR beta diversity than benign nodules.

None of the patients had been given any treatment before thyroid surgery. Using T-cell receptor beta sequencing, the researchers looked back retrospectively at clinical samples from patients, gathered between the early 2010s and the late 2010s. Measured from the cysteine to the phenylalanine, the CDR3 is 15 residues long. Of all the DNA, just the CDR3 is kept, 45 bases in frame from base 1. Unmatched junction bases come to 10, with V trimmed by 7 bases and J by 2 bases. CDR1 and CDR2 were assigned from the germline V gene (reference sequence) as MNHEY and SMNVEV. Input material: tumor tissue. The chain was built from TRBV27 and TRBJ1-2; a stretch of 7 junction bases matches TRBD1. This clonotype originated in a female donor with papillary thyroid cancer or a benign thyroid nodule (not recorded which). Some clones in this sample may be carry-over from other donors' samples. CDR3 sequence: CASTNRQGRNYGYTF. At the DNA level, the sequence is TGTGCCAGCACAAACCGACAGGGACGGAACTATGGCTACACCTTC.